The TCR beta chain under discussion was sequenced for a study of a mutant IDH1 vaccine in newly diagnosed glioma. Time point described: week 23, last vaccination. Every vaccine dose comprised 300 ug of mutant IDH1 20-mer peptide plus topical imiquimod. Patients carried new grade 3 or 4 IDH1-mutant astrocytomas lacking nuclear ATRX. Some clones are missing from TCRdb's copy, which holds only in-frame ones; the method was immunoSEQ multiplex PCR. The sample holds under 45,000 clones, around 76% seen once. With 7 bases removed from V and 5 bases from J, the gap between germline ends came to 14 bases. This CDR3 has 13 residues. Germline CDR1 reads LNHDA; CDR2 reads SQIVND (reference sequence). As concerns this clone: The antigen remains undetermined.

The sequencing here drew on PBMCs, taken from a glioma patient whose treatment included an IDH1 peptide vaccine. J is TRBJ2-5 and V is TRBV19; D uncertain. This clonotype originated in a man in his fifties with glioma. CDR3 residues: CASTPAVGETQYF. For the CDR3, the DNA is TGTGCCAGTACCCCCGCAGTCGGGGAGACCCAGTACTTC.